This TCR beta chain emerged from a study of CD8 T cells in ankylosing spondylitis. Study-level points and caveats: Typical of ankylosing spondylitis blood, it appeared, was a TCR beta motif of 7 or 8 highly homologous variants.

This clonotype was detected many times. The antigen is undetermined. Library preparation for TCR beta used quantitative 5'-RACE with molecular barcodes. TCRdb reprocessed the 5' RACE reads with MiXCR, giving one entry per CDR3 protein. This sample has a few hundred thousand distinct CDR3 sequences, with roughly 6.6% found just once. The receptor was derived from a male donor with ankylosing spondylitis. The specimen sequenced was blood, either unsorted or a sorted T cell fraction (not recorded which).

The CDR3 loop is CASSQAWGAGYREGNEQFF. The CDR3 DNA is TGCGCCAGCAGCCAAGCCTGGGGCGCCGGGTATCGGGAGGGGAATGAGCAGTTCTTC. The chain recombines TRBV4-1 with TRBJ2-1; TRBD2 aligns across 8 bases. V lost 1 base to trimming and J lost 7 bases; unmatched junction nucleotides: 18. The CDR3 consists of 19 residues. The germline CDR1 and CDR2 sequences are MGHRA and YSYEKL.